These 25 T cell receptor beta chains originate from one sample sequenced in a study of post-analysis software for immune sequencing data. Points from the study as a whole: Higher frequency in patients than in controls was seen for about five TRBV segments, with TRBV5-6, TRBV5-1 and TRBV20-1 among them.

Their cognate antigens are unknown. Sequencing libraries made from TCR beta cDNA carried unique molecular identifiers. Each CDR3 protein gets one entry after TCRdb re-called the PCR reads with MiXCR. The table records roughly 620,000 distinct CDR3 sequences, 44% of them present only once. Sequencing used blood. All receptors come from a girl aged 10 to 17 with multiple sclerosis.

The CDR3 here is CASSFTQGWDEQYF. The CDR3 coding sequence is TGCGCCAGCAGCTTTACCCAGGGGTGGGACGAGCAGTACTTC. The rearrangement joins TRBV5-1 to TRBJ2-7; maybe TRBD1 (6 bases). Germline V gene data show CDR1 as SGHRS and CDR2 as YFSETQ. The ends were cut back, 2 bases at V and 5 bases at J, with 14 bases in the middle. The CDR3 is made up of 14 amino acids.

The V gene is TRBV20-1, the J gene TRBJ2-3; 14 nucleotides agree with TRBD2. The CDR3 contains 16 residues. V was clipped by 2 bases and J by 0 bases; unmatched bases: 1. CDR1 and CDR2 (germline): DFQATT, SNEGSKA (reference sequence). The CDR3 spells CSARRLAGGSTDTQYF. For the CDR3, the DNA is TGCAGTGCTAGAAGACTAGCGGGGGGGAGCACAGATACGCAGTATTTT.

CDR3: CASSLTDVGTDTQYF. The CDR3, as DNA: TGTGCCAGCAGCTTAACGGACGTAGGCACAGATACGCAGTATTTT. The chain has TRBV7-3 and TRBJ2-3, with no clear D. The V and J ends lost 0 bases and 1 base respectively, with 8 bases between them. Germline CDR1 is SGHTA and CDR2 is FQGTGA. The CDR3 is 15 residues long.

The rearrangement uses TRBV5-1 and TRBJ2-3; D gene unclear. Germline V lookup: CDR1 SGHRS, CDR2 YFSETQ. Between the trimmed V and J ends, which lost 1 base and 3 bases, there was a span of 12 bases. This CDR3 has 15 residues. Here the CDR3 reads CASSLLPDRTDTQYF. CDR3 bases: TGCGCCAGCAGCTTGTTGCCAGACCGGACAGATACGCAGTATTTT.

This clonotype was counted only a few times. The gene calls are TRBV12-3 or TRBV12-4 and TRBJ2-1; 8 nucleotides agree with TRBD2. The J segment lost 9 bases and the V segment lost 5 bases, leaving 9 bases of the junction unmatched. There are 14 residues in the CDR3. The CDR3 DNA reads TGTGCCAGCAGTCGAGCGGGAGTGAATAGTGAGCAGTTCTTC. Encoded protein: CASSRAGVNSEQFF.

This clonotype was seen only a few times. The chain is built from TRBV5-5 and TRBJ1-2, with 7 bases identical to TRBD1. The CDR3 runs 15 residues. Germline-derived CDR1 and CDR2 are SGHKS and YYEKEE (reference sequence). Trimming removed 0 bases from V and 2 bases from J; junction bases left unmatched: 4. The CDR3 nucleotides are TGTGCCAGCAGCTTGGCGGGGACAGAGAACTATGGCTACACCTTC. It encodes CASSLAGTENYGYTF.

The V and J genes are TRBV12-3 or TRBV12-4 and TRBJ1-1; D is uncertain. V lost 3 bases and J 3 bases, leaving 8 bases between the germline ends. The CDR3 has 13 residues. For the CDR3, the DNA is TGTGCCAGCAGTTTTGAGAGGGACACTGAAGCTTTCTTT. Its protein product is CASSFERDTEAFF.

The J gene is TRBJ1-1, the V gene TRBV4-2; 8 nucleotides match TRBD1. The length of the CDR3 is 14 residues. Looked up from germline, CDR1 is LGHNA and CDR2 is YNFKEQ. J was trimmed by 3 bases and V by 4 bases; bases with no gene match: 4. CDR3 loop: CASSPLDRDTEAFF. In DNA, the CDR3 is TGTGCCAGCAGCCCCCTGGACAGGGACACTGAAGCTTTCTTT.

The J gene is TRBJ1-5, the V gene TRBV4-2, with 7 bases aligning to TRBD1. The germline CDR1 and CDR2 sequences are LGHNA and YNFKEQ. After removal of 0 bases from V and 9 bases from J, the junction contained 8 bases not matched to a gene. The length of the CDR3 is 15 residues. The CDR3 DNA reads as TGTGCCAGCAGCCAAGATCTGACAGGGAGGGGGCCCCAGCATTTT. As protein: CASSQDLTGRGPQHF.

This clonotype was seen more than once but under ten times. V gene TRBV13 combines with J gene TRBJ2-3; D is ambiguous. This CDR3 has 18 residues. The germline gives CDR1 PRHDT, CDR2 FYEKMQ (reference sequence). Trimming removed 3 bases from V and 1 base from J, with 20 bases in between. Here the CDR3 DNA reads TGTGCCAGCAGCTTTGCGCCTCCGCCGAACCCTGGCACAGATACGCAGTATTTT. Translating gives CASSFAPPPNPGTDTQYF.

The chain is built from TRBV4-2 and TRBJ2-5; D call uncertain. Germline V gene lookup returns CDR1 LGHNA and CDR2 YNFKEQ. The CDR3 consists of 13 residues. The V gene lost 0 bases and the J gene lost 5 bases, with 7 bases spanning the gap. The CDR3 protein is CASSQENFETQYF. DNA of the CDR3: TGTGCCAGCAGCCAAGAAAATTTTGAGACCCAGTACTTC.

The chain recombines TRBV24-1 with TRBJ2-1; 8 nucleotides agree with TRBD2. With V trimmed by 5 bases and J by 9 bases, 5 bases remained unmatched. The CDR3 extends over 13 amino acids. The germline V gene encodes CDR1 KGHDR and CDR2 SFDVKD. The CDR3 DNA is TGTGCCACCAGTGTTTCGGGAGGGGGTGAGCAGTTCTTC. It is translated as CATSVSGGGEQFF.

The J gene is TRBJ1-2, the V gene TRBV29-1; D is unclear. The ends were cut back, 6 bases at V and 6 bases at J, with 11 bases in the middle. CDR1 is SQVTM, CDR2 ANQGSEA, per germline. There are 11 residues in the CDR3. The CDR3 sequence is CSVPWRDGYTF. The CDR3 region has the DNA TGCAGCGTCCCCTGGCGGGATGGCTACACCTTC. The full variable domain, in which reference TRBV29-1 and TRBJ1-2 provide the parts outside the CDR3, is SAVISQKPSRDICQRGTSLTIQCQVDSQVTMMFWYRQQPGQSLTLIATANQGSEATYESGFVIDKFPISRPNLTFSTLTVSNMSPEDSSIYLCSVPWRDGYTFGSGTRLTVV.

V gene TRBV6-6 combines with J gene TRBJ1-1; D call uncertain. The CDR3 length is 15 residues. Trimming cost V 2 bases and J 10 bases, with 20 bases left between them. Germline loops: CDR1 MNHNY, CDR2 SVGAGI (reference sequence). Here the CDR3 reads CASSYDLSALSRAFF. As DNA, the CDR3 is TGTGCCAGCAGTTACGATTTATCGGCGCTGTCGAGAGCTTTCTTT.

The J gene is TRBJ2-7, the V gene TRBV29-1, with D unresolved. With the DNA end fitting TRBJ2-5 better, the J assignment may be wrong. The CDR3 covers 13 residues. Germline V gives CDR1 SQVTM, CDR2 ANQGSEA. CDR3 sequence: CSVDTRAEETQYF. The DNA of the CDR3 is TGCAGCGTTGACACCCGGGCGGAGGAGACCCAGTACTTC.

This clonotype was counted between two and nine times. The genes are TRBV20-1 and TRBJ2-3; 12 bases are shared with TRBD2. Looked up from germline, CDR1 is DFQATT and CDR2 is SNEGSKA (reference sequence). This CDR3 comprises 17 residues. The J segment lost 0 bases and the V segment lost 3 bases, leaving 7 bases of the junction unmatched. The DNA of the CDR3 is TGCAGTGCTAGTCTTACTAGCGGGGGGACAAGCACAGATACGCAGTATTTT. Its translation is CSASLTSGGTSTDTQYF.

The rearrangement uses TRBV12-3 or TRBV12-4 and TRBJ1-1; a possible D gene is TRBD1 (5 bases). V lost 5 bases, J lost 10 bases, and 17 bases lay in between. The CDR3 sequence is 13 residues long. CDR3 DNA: TGTGCCAGCAGTCCCAACGCGGGGGGAATAGCTTTCTTT. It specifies CASSPNAGGIAFF.

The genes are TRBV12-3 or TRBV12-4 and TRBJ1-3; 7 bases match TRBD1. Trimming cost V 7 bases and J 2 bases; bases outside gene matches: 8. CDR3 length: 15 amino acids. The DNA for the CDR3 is TGTGCCAGCACCATTGACAGGGTCACTGGAAACACCATATATTTT. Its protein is CASTIDRVTGNTIYF.

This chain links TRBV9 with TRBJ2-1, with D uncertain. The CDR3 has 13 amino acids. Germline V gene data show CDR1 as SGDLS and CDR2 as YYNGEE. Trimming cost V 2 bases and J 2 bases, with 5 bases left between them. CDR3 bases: TGTGCCAGCAGCGTCGATACCTACAATGAGCAGTTCTTC. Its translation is CASSVDTYNEQFF. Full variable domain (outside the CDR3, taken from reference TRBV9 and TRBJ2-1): DSGVTQTPKHLITATGQRVTLRCSPRSGDLSVYWYQQSLDQGLQFLIQYYNGEERAKGNILERFSAQQFPDLHSELNLSSLELGDSALYFCASSVDTYNEQFFGPGTRLTVL.

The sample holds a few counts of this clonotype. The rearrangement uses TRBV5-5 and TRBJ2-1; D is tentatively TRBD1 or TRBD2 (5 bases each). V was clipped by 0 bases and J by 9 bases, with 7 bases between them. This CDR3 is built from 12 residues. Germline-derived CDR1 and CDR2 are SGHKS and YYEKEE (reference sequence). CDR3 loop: CASSLDGGEQFF. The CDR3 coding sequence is TGTGCCAGCAGCTTGGATGGGGGTGAGCAGTTCTTC.

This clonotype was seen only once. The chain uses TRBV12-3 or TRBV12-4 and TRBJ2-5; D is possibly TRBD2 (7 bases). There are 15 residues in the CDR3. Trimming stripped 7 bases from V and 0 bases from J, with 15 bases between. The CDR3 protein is CASKGEGRHQETQYF. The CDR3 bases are TGTGCCAGCAAGGGGGAGGGGAGGCACCAAGAGACCCAGTACTTC.

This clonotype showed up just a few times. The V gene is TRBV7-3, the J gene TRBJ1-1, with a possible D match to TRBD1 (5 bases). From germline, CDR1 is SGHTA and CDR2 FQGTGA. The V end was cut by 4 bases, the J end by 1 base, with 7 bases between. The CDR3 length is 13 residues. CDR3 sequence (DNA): TGTGCCAGCAGCTCACAGGCGAACACTGAAGCTTTCTTT. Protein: CASSSQANTEAFF.

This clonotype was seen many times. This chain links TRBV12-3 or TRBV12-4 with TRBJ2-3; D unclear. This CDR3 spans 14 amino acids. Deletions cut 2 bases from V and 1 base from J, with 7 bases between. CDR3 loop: CASSLSRGTDTQYF. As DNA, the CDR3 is TGTGCCAGCAGTTTAAGCCGAGGCACAGATACGCAGTATTTT.

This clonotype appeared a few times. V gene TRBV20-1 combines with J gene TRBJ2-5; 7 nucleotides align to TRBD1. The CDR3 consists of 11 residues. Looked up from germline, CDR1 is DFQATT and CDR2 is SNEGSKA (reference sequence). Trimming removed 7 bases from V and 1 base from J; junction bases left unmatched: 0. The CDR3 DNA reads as TGCAGTGGGACAGGCCAAGAGACCCAGTACTTC. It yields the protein CSGTGQETQYF.

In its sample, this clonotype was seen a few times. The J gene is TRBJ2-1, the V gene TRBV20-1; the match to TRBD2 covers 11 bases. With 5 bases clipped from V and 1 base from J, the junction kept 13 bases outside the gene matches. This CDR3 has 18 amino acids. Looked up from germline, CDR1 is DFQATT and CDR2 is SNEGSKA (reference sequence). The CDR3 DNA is TGCAGTGCTTTTACCTTGACCATAGCGGGGGGGTCCTACAATGAGCAGTTCTTC. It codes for CSAFTLTIAGGSYNEQFF.